This T cell receptor beta chain was profiled in a study of blood T cell repertoires in COVID-19. Study details: Samples taken during acute and convalescent COVID-19 were collected in the United States, Italy and Spain. PBMCs, B-cell-depleted T cells, or T cells provided the cDNA or gDNA that made up the material.

V was shortened by 7 bases and J by 4 bases, with 10 bases between the two germline ends. There are 12 residues in the CDR3. Germline CDR1 and CDR2: MDHEN and SYDVKM. Original handling: From reference gene primer amplification, estimates of nucleated cell counts were derived. Generated by immunoSEQ multiplex PCR, the TCRdb table keeps only in-frame clones and is missing some. That table furnishes V, J and clone size, whereas the DNA furnished D and trimming. This sample has about 210,000 clones; 75% to 85% occur once, and the top ten carry roughly 13%. The chain uses TRBV28 and TRBJ1-2, with D uncertain. Source material: peripheral blood. The TCR was taken from a human donor in a cohort sampled during active COVID-19. The CDR3 region is CASTLGGYGYTF. In nucleotides, the CDR3 is TGTGCCAGCACTCTCGGAGGCTATGGCTACACCTTC.